The rows below give T cell receptor beta chains drawn from one sample of a study of T-cell memory formation after mild COVID-19. TCRdb redid the calling of the 5' RACE reads with MiXCR, one entry per CDR3 protein. The sample yields about 560,000 distinct CDR3 sequences, 15% to 20% seen once. The sequencing sample was made of PBMCs or a T cell subset sorted from them (not recorded which). These receptors were taken from an adult woman who had mild COVID-19 (a few samples of this study predate the infection). Cell type and time point are not known. CDR3s include the opening cysteine and the closing phenylalanine or tryptophan.

>TRBJ2-1|TRBV6-6|12
CASGDYYNEQFF
>TRBJ2-3|TRBV7-6|16
CASSPGREWSTDTQYF
>TRBJ2-1|TRBV4-1|17
CASSPKGLAGKYNEQFF
>TRBJ1-1|TRBV20-1|14
CSARDLTGVTEAFF
>TRBJ2-1|TRBV24-1|20
CATSDSRSGRAGSSYNEQFF
>TRBJ2-1|TRBV6-5|13
CASSYSRGREQFF
>TRBJ1-3|TRBV20-1|15
CSAPIAGGRRNTIYF
>TRBJ2-2|TRBV14|15
CASSQDVGGTGELFF
>TRBJ1-1|TRBV4-1|15
CASSQDWVSSTEAFF
>TRBJ1-1|TRBV7-8|12
CASSSANTEAFF
>TRBJ2-3|TRBV3-1|16
CASSQGVRTSTDTQYF
>TRBJ2-5|TRBV7-2|15
CASSLGARLQETQYF
>TRBJ2-7|TRBV5-5|15
CASSFLVGRPYEQYF
>TRBJ1-5|TRBV25-1|14
CASSGGRDNQPQHF
>TRBJ1-1|TRBV27|13
CASSPYRVAEAFF
>TRBJ2-1|TRBV7-9|13
CATISGSYNEQFF
>TRBJ1-5|TRBV28|15
CASSPLGLINQPQHF
>TRBJ2-7|TRBV12-3/TRBV12-4|13
CASGDTGRSEQYF
>TRBJ2-7|TRBV25-1|15
CASSESGTGVYEQYF
>TRBJ2-1|TRBV27|18
CASSSQAALAGAYNEQFF
>TRBJ2-1|TRBV6-5|17
CASSYSMSANSYNEQFF
>TRBJ2-7|TRBV20-1|12
CSARDPDYEQYF
>TRBJ2-1|TRBV6-2/TRBV6-3|16
CASSYSGTSGYNEQFF
>TRBJ2-7|TRBV29-1|14
CSAEGQGTPYEQYF
>TRBJ2-7|TRBV5-5|17
CASSLDVRRGGGYEQYF
>TRBJ2-5|TRBV20-1|14
CSAVGLGDQETQYF
>TRBJ2-7|TRBV7-9|16
CASSGTFERGPYEQYF
>TRBJ2-5|TRBV5-6|15
CASSLPSGTGRDQYF
>TRBJ1-3|TRBV6-5|15
CASRTTGNSGNTIYF
>TRBJ1-2|TRBV24-1|12
CATSGQGHGYTF
>TRBJ2-7|TRBV29-1|16
CSVNLAGGMSSYEQYF
>TRBJ1-1|TRBV7-9|13
CASSLGVTTEAFF
>TRBJ1-2|TRBV29-1|16
CSVVPGTGLSGTGYTF
>TRBJ2-7|TRBV4-1|15
CASSPRGGSIHEQYF
>TRBJ2-1|TRBV11-2|17
CASSNAPGLAGGNEQFF
>TRBJ1-2|TRBV12-3/TRBV12-4|15
CASSPGTPRAYGYTF
>TRBJ2-7|TRBV2|13
CASKEQGIYEQYF
>TRBJ2-7|TRBV15|14
CATSDQRGNYEQYF
>TRBJ2-2|TRBV9|13
CASSPRGSGELFF
>TRBJ2-1|TRBV7-6|18
CASSYASGATGRGNEQFF
>TRBJ2-5|TRBV5-4|15
CASSLKGLARETQYF
>TRBJ2-3|TRBV6-1|15
CASSPSGRAQDTQYF
>TRBJ2-1|TRBV5-6|16
CASSLPTRTLYNEQFF
>TRBJ2-1|TRBV27|11
CASSPGDEQFF
>TRBJ2-7|TRBV12-3/TRBV12-4|10
CASSLYEQYF